This TCR beta chain was identified during a study of siplizumab effects on memory and regulatory T cells. This clone came up once. Its antigen is unidentified. TCRdb's table, derived via immunoSEQ multiplex PCR, lists solely in-frame clones and lacks some. Among roughly 68,000 clones listed, around four fifths were seen once. Findings and caveats of the study: The study found that mappable alloreactive CD4+ clones averaged about 70% Treg-derived with siplizumab and around 25% in controls. Unstimulated subsets captured only a minor fraction of alloreactive clones.

Trimming at V came to 2 bases and at J to 6 bases, leaving 6 bases not matched to a gene. The CDR3 consists of 14 residues. Germline V gene sequence: CDR1 SGHRS, CDR2 YFSETQ. The clonotype was recovered from a human donor in good health. The chain employs TRBV5-1 and TRBJ2-3, with TRBD2 matching 7 bases. The material sequenced was memory CD4+ T cells sorted from blood. CDR3 protein: CASSFGGTRDTQYF. Here the CDR3 DNA reads TGCGCCAGCAGCTTCGGGGGGACCCGGGATACGCAGTATTTT. Supplemented by reference TRBV5-1 and TRBJ2-3, the full variable domain reads KAGVTQTPRYLIKTRGQQVTLSCSPISGHRSVSWYQQTPGQGLQFLFEYFSETQRNKGNFPGRFSGRQFSNSRSEMNVSTLELGDSALYLCASSFGGTRDTQYFGPGTRLTVL.